Listed below are T cell receptor beta chains from one sample, sequenced in a study of response to subunit inactivated influenza vaccine. MiXCR was run by TCRdb on the RT-PCR reads, yielding one entry per CDR3 protein. Among 300,000 to 350,000 distinct CDR3 sequences listed, 21% were seen once. This specimen consisted of PBMCs from blood, obtained around 22 months after vaccination. The receptors stem from a man in his fifties or sixties who received an inactivated influenza vaccine. Both conserved end residues are part of each CDR3. D genes are given only for firm matches. The size of a clone is reported for some rows only, either as once, few or many, or as a class for expanded clones.

few,TRBD1,TRBV12-3/TRBV12-4,TRBJ1-1,CASGQGVLNTEAFF,TGTGCCAGCGGTCAGGGGGTATTGAACACTGAAGCTTTCTTT
once,-,TRBV9,TRBJ2-2,CASRTENTGELFF,TGTGCCAGCAGGACAGAAAACACCGGGGAGCTGTTTTTT
many,-,TRBV7-8,TRBJ1-1,CASSLARRTAFF,TGTGCCAGCAGCTTAGCCAGACGGACCGCTTTCTTT
-,-,TRBV20-1,TRBJ2-7,CSARRGLARGPYEQYF,TGCAGTGCTAGGAGGGGTTTGGCTAGGGGTCCCTACGAGCAGTACTTC
-,-,TRBV6-1,TRBJ1-2,CASGGDSSYGYTF,TGTGCCAGCGGCGGCGATTCTAGCTATGGCTACACCTTC
-,-,TRBV29-1,TRBJ1-5,CSVLLPYSNQPQHF,TGCAGCGTTTTGTTGCCTTATAGCAATCAGCCCCAGCATTTT
-,TRBD2,TRBV7-3,TRBJ2-5,CASKETSGSETQYF,TGTGCCAGCAAGGAAACTAGCGGGAGTGAGACCCAGTACTTC
few,-,TRBV27,TRBJ1-2,CASSSGFLGYGYTF,TGTGCCAGCAGTTCTGGATTCTTAGGTTATGGCTACACCTTC
-,-,TRBV5-6,TRBJ1-4,CASSWYEGGGNEKLFF,TGTGCCAGCAGCTGGTATGAAGGAGGGGGGAATGAAAAACTGTTTTTT
many,-,TRBV6-2/TRBV6-3,TRBJ1-1,CASSYGQNTEAFF,TGTGCCAGCAGTTACGGACAGAACACTGAAGCTTTCTTT
few,-,TRBV25-1,TRBJ1-1,CASNGRVDTEAFF,TGTGCCAGCAACGGCAGGGTGGACACTGAAGCTTTCTTT
-,-,TRBV5-1,TRBJ2-2,CASMSQGGSAGELFF,TGCGCCAGCATGAGCCAAGGGGGGTCGGCCGGGGAGCTGTTTTTT
few,-,TRBV3-1,TRBJ1-2,CASSQDPDVLDGYTF,TGTGCCAGCAGCCAAGACCCGGATGTCCTTGATGGCTACACCTTC
many,-,TRBV29-1,TRBJ2-5,CSVRQQETQYF,TGCAGCGTAAGACAGCAAGAGACCCAGTACTTC
-,-,TRBV29-1,TRBJ2-7,CSVRSLAGLGEQYF,TGCAGCGTCCGGAGCCTGGCGGGGTTGGGGGAGCAGTACTTC
-,TRBD2,TRBV12-3/TRBV12-4,TRBJ2-7,CASTRTSGYEQYF,TGTGCCAGCACCCGGACTAGCGGCTACGAGCAGTACTTC
-,-,TRBV2,TRBJ2-7,CASSGHRISYEQYF,TGTGCCAGCAGTGGACACAGGATCTCCTACGAGCAGTACTTC
-,-,TRBV12-3/TRBV12-4,TRBJ2-3,CASSHTGGADTQYF,TGTGCCAGCAGTCATACGGGCGGGGCAGATACGCAGTATTTT
few,-,TRBV12-3/TRBV12-4,TRBJ1-3,CASRSTGTGNTIYF,TGTGCCAGCAGGAGTACAGGGACCGGAAACACCATATATTTT
-,TRBD1,TRBV15,TRBJ2-3,CATSRAKTGGADTQYF,TGTGCCACCAGCAGAGCGAAAACAGGGGGCGCCGATACGCAGTATTTT
few,TRBD1,TRBV29-1,TRBJ1-1,CSVEELTGSEFF,TGCAGCGTTGAAGAACTGACAGGGTCTGAGTTCTTT
-,TRBD1,TRBV25-1,TRBJ2-7,CASSFTGQTNEQYF,TGTGCCAGCAGTTTTACGGGACAGACCAACGAGCAGTACTTC
-,TRBD1,TRBV6-1,TRBJ1-2,CASSEAPQGQVGGYTF,TGTGCCAGCAGTGAAGCGCCCCAAGGACAGGTCGGTGGCTACACCTTC
few,-,TRBV7-2,TRBJ2-7,CASSLGSGQSEQYF,TGTGCCAGCAGCTTAGGTTCAGGGCAATCTGAGCAGTACTTC
-,-,TRBV5-6,TRBJ2-1,CASSLMQVSGYNEQFF,TGTGCCAGCAGCTTGATGCAGGTATCAGGCTACAATGAGCAGTTCTTC
many,TRBD1,TRBV7-2,TRBJ1-1,CASSLVGRGQYTEAFF,TGTGCCAGCAGCTTAGTGGGCAGGGGGCAGTACACTGAAGCTTTCTTT
-,-,TRBV6-5,TRBJ2-7,CASSYLGPSYEQYF,TGTGCCAGCAGTTACTTGGGACCATCCTACGAGCAGTACTTC
few,TRBD1,TRBV28,TRBJ1-5,CASGPGTANQPQHF,TGTGCCAGCGGCCCTGGGACAGCAAATCAGCCCCAGCATTTT
few,TRBD1,TRBV6-1,TRBJ2-3,CASSRTGFKDTQYF,TGTGCCAGCAGTCGGACAGGATTTAAAGATACGCAGTATTTT
-,-,TRBV3-1,TRBJ2-7,CASSQGAVWYEQYF,TGTGCCAGCAGCCAAGGGGCGGTTTGGTACGAGCAGTACTTC
many,TRBD1,TRBV2,TRBJ2-7,CASLFGTDHYEQYF,TGTGCCAGTTTATTCGGGACAGACCACTACGAGCAGTACTTC
-,TRBD2,TRBV11-2,TRBJ2-3,CASRGGRAADTQYF,TGTGCCAGCCGAGGCGGGAGGGCCGCAGATACGCAGTATTTT
few,-,TRBV5-1,TRBJ1-6,CASRGMDNSPLHF,TGCGCCAGCAGAGGGATGGATAATTCACCCCTCCACTTT
few,TRBD2,TRBV2,TRBJ2-3,CASSEQLAGTDTQYF,TGTGCCAGCAGTGAACAACTAGCGGGCACAGATACGCAGTATTTT
-,-,TRBV30,TRBJ1-2,CAWSVLGFLGLGYTF,TGTGCCTGGAGTGTACTCGGATTTCTGGGTCTCGGCTACACCTTC
few,-,TRBV20-1,TRBJ2-2,CSAPSGRTGELFF,TGCAGTGCCCCGTCGGGCCGCACCGGGGAGCTGTTTTTT
-,-,TRBV12-3/TRBV12-4,TRBJ2-5,CASTSTRGETQYF,TGTGCCAGCACCTCCACGAGGGGCGAGACCCAGTACTTC
-,-,TRBV27,TRBJ1-2,CASAGSGTIYGYTF,TGTGCCAGCGCTGGGTCGGGGACAATCTACGGCTACACCTTC
few,TRBD1,TRBV6-1,TRBJ2-1,CASKGARGEQFF,TGTGCCAGCAAGGGGGCCCGAGGTGAGCAGTTCTTC
-,-,TRBV11-2,TRBJ2-5,CASSLNHGGAETQYF,TGTGCCAGCAGCTTAAACCACGGGGGCGCGGAGACCCAGTACTTC
-,TRBD1,TRBV5-6,TRBJ2-7,CASSGGQGAIHEQYF,TGTGCCAGCAGCGGCGGACAGGGGGCAATTCACGAGCAGTACTTC
-,-,TRBV4-2,TRBJ1-2,CASSQDRGPKNYGYTF,TGTGCCAGCAGCCAAGACAGGGGCCCCAAGAACTATGGCTACACCTTC
-,-,TRBV12-3/TRBV12-4,TRBJ1-2,CTSSFDRYRGYTF,TGTACCAGCAGTTTCGACAGGTACCGTGGCTACACCTTC
-,-,TRBV2,TRBJ2-7,CASSPPGHSYEQYF,TGTGCCAGCAGTCCGCCGGGACATTCTTACGAGCAGTACTTC
many,-,TRBV7-2,TRBJ1-1,CASIYRAEAFF,TGTGCCAGCATCTACAGGGCTGAAGCTTTCTTT
many,TRBD1,TRBV7-8,TRBJ1-5,CASSQEDRGSNQPQHF,TGTGCCAGCAGCCAAGAGGACAGGGGAAGCAATCAGCCCCAGCATTTT
-,-,TRBV28,TRBJ1-1,CASRRTGYTEAFF,TGTGCCAGCAGACGTACAGGTTACACTGAAGCTTTCTTT
few,-,TRBV7-2,TRBJ1-2,CASSYSRANYGYTF,TGTGCCAGCAGCTATAGTCGGGCTAACTATGGCTACACCTTC
few,-,TRBV5-4,TRBJ2-6,CASSLDAGANVLTF,TGTGCCAGCAGCTTGGACGCTGGGGCCAACGTCCTGACTTTC
few,-,TRBV5-1,TRBJ2-2,CASSSAPFESNTGELFF,TGCGCCAGCAGTAGCGCTCCCTTCGAATCGAACACCGGGGAGCTGTTTTTT
-,TRBD2,TRBV12-3/TRBV12-4,TRBJ2-5,CASRFTSGGTRETQYF,TGTGCCAGCAGATTTACTAGCGGGGGTACCCGAGAGACCCAGTACTTC
few,-,TRBV2,TRBJ2-1,CASRKGSYNEQFF,TGTGCCAGCAGGAAGGGCTCCTACAATGAGCAGTTCTTC
few,TRBD2,TRBV7-6,TRBJ2-2,CASSLGTSGIGELFF,TGTGCCAGCAGCTTGGGGACTAGCGGCATCGGGGAGCTGTTTTTT